This entry concerns a single TCR beta chain. After removal of 2 bases from V and 4 bases from J, the junction contained 5 bases not matched to a gene. The CDR3 contains 14 residues. Germline CDR1 reads SQVTM; CDR2 reads ANQGSEA. These data are taken from a study of CD8+ T cells in alopecia areata. RNA, once extracted, was reverse transcribed into cDNA for use as the sequencing template. The repertoire was sequenced with immunoSEQ multiplex PCR; TCRdb's copy has only in-frame clones and lacks some. The sample lists about 170,000 clones; 58% were seen once. Treatment in this sample: oral pan-JAK inhibitor, 5-10 mg twice daily.

Source: CD4+ T cells sorted from blood, taken between weeks 55 and 65, from a patient treated with tofacitinib. The TCR originated in a human donor with alopecia areata. The V and J genes are TRBV29-1 and TRBJ1-2; 9 bases line up with TRBD1. CDR3 loop: CSVETGGGGYGYTF. CDR3 nucleotides: TGCAGCGTTGAAACAGGGGGCGGTGGCTATGGCTACACCTTC. Combining the CDR3 with reference TRBV29-1 and TRBJ1-2 gives the whole variable domain SAVISQKPSRDICQRGTSLTIQCQVDSQVTMMFWYRQQPGQSLTLIATANQGSEATYESGFVIDKFPISRPNLTFSTLTVSNMSPEDSSIYLCSVETGGGGYGYTFGSGTRLTVV.